Following are 3 T cell receptor beta chains from one sample sequenced in a study of cytomegalovirus exposure and HLA in healthy donors. Primers included in the PCR were 60 Vbeta and 13 Jbeta primers. Assay used: immunoSEQ multiplex PCR; TCRdb lists only in-frame clones, some missing. Of around 120,000 clones detected, about 80% appear once; the ten largest clones hold about 2.5%. The sequenced material came from PBMCs. Receptors originate from a woman aged 40 to 50 in good health and CMV-seropositive.

Only a few counts were recorded for this clone. The chain uses TRBV5-4 and TRBJ2-5; D ambiguous. Between the trimmed V and J ends, which lost 1 base and 2 bases, there was a span of 15 bases. The CDR3 runs to 16 residues. Per germline, CDR1 SGHNT and CDR2 YYREEE (reference sequence). DNA of the CDR3: TGTGCCAGCAGCTTGAGAGCTTCACTAAAACAAGAGACCCAGTACTTC. The encoded protein is CASSLRASLKQETQYF.

The rearrangement uses TRBV7-9 and TRBJ1-4; tentative D call: TRBD1 (6 bases). Trimming removed 1 base from V and 12 bases from J, with 15 bases in between. The CDR3 is 14 residues long. CDR1 is SEHNR and CDR2 is FQNEAQ in the germline V gene (reference sequence). CDR3 protein: CASSLGPGDGELFF. For the CDR3, the DNA is TGTGCCAGCAGCTTAGGGCCAGGGGACGGGGAACTGTTTTTT.

This clone came up once. The rearrangement links TRBV6-5 to TRBJ2-7, with a tentative D call TRBD1 (6 bases). The CDR3 consists of 15 residues. V lost 7 bases and J lost 1, with 17 bases in between. Germline CDR1 reads MNHEY; CDR2 reads SVGAGI. This CDR3 is CASTLQGKGSYEQYF. CDR3 coding DNA: TGTGCCAGCACCCTACAGGGAAAAGGGTCCTACGAGCAGTACTTC.